The entry that follows covers one T cell receptor (beta chain) sequence. Relapses following autologous stem cell transplantation were seen in all patients, with brentuximab vedotin exposure varying. Generated by immunoSEQ multiplex PCR, the TCRdb table keeps only in-frame clones and is missing some. The table lists 45,000 to 60,000 clones, approximately 84% of them singletons, with approximately 15% in the top ten. This sample stems from a study of PD-1 blockade in classical Hodgkin lymphoma. From germline, CDR1 is MNHNY and CDR2 SVGAGI (reference sequence). V lost 0 bases to trimming and J lost 2 bases, with 7 bases between them. The CDR3 is 14 residues long.

The chain carries TRBV6-6 and TRBJ2-5; TRBD2 is a possible D gene (6 bases). The material sequenced was peripheral blood mononuclear cells (PBMCs), taken at baseline. This TCR came from a human donor with classical Hodgkin lymphoma. The DNA for the CDR3 is TGTGCCAGCAGTTACTCGGGACTTCAAGAGACCCAGTACTTC. Protein sequence: CASSYSGLQETQYF.